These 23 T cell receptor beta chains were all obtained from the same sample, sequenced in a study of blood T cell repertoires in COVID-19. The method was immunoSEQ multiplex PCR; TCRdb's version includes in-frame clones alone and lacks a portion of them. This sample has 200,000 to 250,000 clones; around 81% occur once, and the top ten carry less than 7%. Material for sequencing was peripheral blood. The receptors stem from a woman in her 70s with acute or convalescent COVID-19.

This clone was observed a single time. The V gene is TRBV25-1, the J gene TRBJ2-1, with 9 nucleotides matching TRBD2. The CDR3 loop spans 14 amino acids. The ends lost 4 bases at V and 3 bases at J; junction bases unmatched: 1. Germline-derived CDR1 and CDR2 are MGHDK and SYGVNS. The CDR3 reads CASSGLADYNEQFF. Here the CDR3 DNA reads TGTGCCAGCAGTGGACTAGCGGACTACAATGAGCAGTTCTTC.

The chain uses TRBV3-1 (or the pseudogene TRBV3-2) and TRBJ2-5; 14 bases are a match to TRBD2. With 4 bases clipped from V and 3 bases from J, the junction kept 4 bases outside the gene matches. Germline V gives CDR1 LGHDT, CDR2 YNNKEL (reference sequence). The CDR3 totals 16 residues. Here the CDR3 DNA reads TGTGCCAGCAGCCTTACGACTAGCGGGGGGGAAGAGACCCAGTACTTC. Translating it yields CASSLTTSGGEETQYF.

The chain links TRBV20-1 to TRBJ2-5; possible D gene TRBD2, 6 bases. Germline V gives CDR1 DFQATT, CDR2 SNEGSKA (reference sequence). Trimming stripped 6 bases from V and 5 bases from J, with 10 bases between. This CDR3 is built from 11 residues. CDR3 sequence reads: CSAGGIETQYF. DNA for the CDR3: TGCAGTGCGGGCGGGATTGAGACCCAGTACTTC.

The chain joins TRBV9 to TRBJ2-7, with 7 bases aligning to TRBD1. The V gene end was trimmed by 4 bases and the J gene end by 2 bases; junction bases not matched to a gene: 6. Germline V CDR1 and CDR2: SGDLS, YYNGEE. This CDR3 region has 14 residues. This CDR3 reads CASSIRDSPYEQYF. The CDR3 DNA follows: TGTGCCAGCAGCATCCGGGACAGTCCCTACGAGCAGTACTTC.

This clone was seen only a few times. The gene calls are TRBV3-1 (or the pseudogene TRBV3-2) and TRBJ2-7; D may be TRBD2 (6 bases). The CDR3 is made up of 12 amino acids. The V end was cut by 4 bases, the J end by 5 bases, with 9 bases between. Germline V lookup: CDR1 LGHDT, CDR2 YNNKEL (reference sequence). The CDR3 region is CASSRTGDEQYF. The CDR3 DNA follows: TGTGCCAGCAGCCGAACGGGAGACGAGCAGTACTTC.

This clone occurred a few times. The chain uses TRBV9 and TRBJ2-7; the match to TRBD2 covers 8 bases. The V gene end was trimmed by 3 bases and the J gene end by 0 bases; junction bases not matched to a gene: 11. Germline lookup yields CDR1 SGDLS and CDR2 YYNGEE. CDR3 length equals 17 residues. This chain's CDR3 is CASSAARGGGSSYEQYF. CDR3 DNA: TGTGCCAGCAGCGCGGCACGGGGCGGGGGGAGCTCCTACGAGCAGTACTTC. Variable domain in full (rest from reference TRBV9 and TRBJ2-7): DSGVTQTPKHLITATGQRVTLRCSPRSGDLSVYWYQQSLDQGLQFLIQYYNGEERAKGNILERFSAQQFPDLHSELNLSSLELGDSALYFCASSAARGGGSSYEQYFGPGTRLTVT.

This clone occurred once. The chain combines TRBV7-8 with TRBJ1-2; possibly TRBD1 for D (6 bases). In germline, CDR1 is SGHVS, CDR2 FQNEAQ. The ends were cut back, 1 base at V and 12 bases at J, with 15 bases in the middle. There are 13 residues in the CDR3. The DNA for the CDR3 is TGTGCCAGCAGCTTAGGAGGGTATGAGGGGGACACCTTC. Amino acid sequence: CASSLGGYEGDTF.

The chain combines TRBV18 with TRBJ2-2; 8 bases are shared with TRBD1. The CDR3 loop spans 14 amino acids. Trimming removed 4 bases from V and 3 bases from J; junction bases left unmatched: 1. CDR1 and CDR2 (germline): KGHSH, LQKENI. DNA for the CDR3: TGTGCCAGCTCACTGGGACAGGACACCGGGGAGCTGTTTTTT. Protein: CASSLGQDTGELFF.

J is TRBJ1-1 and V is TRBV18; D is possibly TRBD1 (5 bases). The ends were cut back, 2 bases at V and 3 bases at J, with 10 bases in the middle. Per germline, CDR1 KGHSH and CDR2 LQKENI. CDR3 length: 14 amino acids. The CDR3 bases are TGTGCCAGCTCACCAGGGAGGGACTACACTGAAGCTTTCTTT. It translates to CASSPGRDYTEAFF.

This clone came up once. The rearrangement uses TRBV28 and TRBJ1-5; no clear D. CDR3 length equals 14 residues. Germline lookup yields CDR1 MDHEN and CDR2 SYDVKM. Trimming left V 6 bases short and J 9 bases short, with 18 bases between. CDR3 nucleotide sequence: TGTGCCAGCAGATACCAACCCGCCTTCGGGCCCCAGCATTTT. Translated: CASRYQPAFGPQHF.

CDR3 amino acids: CASRKTGDETQYF. The CDR3 DNA reads as TGTGCCAGCAGGAAGACAGGGGACGAGACCCAGTACTTC. The gene calls are TRBV2 and TRBJ2-5, with 8 bases fitting TRBD1. Germline V gene lookup returns CDR1 SNHLY and CDR2 FYNNEI. The CDR3 runs 13 residues. The V and J ends lost 6 bases and 5 bases, in that order; junction bases with no gene match: 5.

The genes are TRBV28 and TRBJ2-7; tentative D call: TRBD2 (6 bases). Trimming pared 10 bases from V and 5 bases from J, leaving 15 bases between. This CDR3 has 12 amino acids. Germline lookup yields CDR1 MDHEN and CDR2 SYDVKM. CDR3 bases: TGTGCCACCGGGGACTTGCCTCACGAGCAGTACTTC. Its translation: CATGDLPHEQYF.

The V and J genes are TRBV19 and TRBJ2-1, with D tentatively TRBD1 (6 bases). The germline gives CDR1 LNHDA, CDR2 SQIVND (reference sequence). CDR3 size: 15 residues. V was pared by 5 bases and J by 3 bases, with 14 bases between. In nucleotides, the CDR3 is TGTGCCAGTAGTCCCGAGGGACATCTCTACAATGAGCAGTTCTTC. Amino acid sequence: CASSPEGHLYNEQFF.

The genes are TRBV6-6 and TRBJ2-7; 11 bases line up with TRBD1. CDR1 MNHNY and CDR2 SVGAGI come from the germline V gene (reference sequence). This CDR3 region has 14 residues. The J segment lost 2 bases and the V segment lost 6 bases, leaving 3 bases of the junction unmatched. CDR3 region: CASRDRGRAYEQYF. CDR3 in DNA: TGTGCCAGCAGGGACAGGGGGCGGGCCTACGAGCAGTACTTC.

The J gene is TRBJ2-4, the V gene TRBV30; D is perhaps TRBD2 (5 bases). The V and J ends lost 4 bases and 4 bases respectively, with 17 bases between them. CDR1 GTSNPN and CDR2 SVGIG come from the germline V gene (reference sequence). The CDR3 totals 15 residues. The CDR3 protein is CAWILYTGSKNIQYF. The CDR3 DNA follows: TGTGCCTGGATTCTCTATACGGGGTCGAAAAACATTCAGTACTTC.

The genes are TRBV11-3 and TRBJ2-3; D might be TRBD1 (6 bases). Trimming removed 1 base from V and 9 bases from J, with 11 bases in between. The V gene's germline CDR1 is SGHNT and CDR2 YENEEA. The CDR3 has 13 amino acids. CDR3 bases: TGTGCCAGCAGCTTAGGACCTGGGGGCACGCAGTATTTT. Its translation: CASSLGPGGTQYF.

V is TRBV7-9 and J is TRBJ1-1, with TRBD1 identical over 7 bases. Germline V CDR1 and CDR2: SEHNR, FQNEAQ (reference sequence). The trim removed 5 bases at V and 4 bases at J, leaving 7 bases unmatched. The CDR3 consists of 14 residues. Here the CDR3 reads CASSQLTGTTEAFF. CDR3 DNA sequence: TGTGCCAGCAGCCAATTGACAGGGACCACTGAAGCTTTCTTT.

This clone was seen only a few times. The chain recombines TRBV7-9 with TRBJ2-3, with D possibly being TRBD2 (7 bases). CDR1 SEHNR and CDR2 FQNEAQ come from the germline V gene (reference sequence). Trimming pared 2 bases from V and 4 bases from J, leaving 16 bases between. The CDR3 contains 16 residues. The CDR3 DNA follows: TGTGCCAGCAGCTTACTGGGGGGGGCAGCGTCAGATACGCAGTATTTT. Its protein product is CASSLLGGAASDTQYF.

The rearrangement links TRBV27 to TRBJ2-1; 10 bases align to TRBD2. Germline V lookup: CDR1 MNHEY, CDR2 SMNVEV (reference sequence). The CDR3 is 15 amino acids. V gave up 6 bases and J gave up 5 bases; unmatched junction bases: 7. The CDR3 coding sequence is TGTGCCAGCAGGCTAGCGGGAGTGGGGAACAATGAGCAGTTCTTC. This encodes CASRLAGVGNNEQFF.

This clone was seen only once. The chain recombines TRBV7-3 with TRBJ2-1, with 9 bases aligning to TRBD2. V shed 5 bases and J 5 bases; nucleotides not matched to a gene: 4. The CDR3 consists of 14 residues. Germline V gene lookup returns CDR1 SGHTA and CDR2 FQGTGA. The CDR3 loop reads CASSRAGGDNEQFF. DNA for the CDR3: TGTGCCAGCAGCCGCGCGGGGGGGGACAATGAGCAGTTCTTC.

The CDR3 DNA is TGTGCCAGCAGCTTGGGCAGCTCCTACAATGAGCAGTTCTTC. Amino acids: CASSLGSSYNEQFF. V is TRBV5-4 and J is TRBJ2-1; D unclear. Germline CDR1 reads SGHNT; CDR2 reads YYREEE (reference sequence). The CDR3 spans 14 residues. Trimming took off 0 bases at V and 0 bases at J, with 4 bases between the two ends.

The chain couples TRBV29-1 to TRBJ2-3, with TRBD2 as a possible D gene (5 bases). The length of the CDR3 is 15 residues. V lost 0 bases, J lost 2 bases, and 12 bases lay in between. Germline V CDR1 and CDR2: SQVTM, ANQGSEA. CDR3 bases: TGCAGCGTTGAAGAATCCCTAGCAGTCACAGATACGCAGTATTTT. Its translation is CSVEESLAVTDTQYF.

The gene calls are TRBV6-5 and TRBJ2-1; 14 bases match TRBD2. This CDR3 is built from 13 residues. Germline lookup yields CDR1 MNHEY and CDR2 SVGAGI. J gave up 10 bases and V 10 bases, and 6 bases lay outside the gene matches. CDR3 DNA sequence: TGTGCCACCCGGACTAGCGGGGGGCTGGAGCAGTTCTTC. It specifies CATRTSGGLEQFF.